These 6 T cell receptor beta chains originate from one sample sequenced in a study of T cells expressing NK-cell markers. TCRdb re-called the 5' RACE reads; one entry per CDR3 protein, DNA not given. The sample holds 200,000 to 300,000 distinct CDR3 sequences. Sequenced: blood T cells: a sorted CD56 or NKG2C T cell subset, CD4+ or CD8+ T cells, or bulk PBMC T cells (not recorded which). The receptors stem from a man in his late teens or twenties in good health.

CDR3 sequence: CAISAMGDQPQHF. The rearrangement links TRBV10-3 to TRBJ1-5. Looked up from germline, CDR1 is ENHRY and CDR2 is SYGVKD. The CDR3 sequence is 13 residues long.

This chain uses TRBV20-1 with TRBJ2-3; TCRdb proposes TRBD2, but this gene call is untestable without DNA. The germline gives CDR1 DFQATT, CDR2 SNEGSKA (reference sequence). This CDR3 contains 16 residues. CDR3 sequence: CSARKLDPSGTDTQYF.

The genes are TRBV5-5 and TRBJ2-2; with no DNA, the TCRdb D assignment of TRBD1 cannot be verified. The length of the CDR3 is 16 residues. CDR1 and CDR2 from the germline V gene are SGHKS and YYEKEE (reference sequence). CDR3 loop: CASSLVGARMAGELFF.

The chain joins TRBV7-2 to TRBJ2-7; TCRdb outputs TRBD2, but without DNA this stays unchecked. Germline CDR1 and CDR2: SGHTA and FQGNSA. This CDR3 region has 14 residues. The CDR3 is CASSLVQGGYEQYF.

The CDR3: CAWSSPRGSTEAFF. The chain has TRBV30 and TRBJ1-1; TCRdb indicates TRBD1, and absent DNA this call remains unverified. Per the germline V gene, CDR1 is GTSNPN and CDR2 is SVGIG (reference sequence). The CDR3 has 14 residues. The variable domain in full, with the rest retrieved from reference TRBV30 and TRBJ1-1, is SQTIHQWPATLVQPVGSPLSLECTVEGTSNPNLYWYRQAAGRGLQLLFYSVGIGQISSEVPQNLSASRPQDRQFILSSKKLLLSDSGFYLCAWSSPRGSTEAFFGQGTRLTVV.

V gene TRBV30 combines with J gene TRBJ1-1. The CDR3 has 16 amino acids. CDR1 is GTSNPN, CDR2 SVGIG, per germline (reference sequence). CDR3 amino acids: CAWAFPLGFLNTEAFF.